These 22 T cell receptor beta chains were sequenced from one sample in a study of technical replicates of blood from a few donors. Method: immunoSEQ multiplex PCR; TCRdb's copy keeps in-frame clones and lacks some. The sample lists around 83,000 clones, approximately 95% occurring once. The sequencing input was T cells isolated from PBMCs. The source is a human donor in good health.

J is TRBJ2-5 and V is TRBV2; D remains ambiguous. V lost 6 bases to trimming and J lost 5 bases, with 10 bases between them. Germline V CDR1 and CDR2: SNHLY, FYNNEI. The CDR3 length is 12 residues. CDR3 bases: TGTGCCAGCAGCCTGGAAGCGGAGACCCAGTACTTC. Amino acid sequence: CASSLEAETQYF.

The chain is built from TRBV7-6 and TRBJ2-1, with 14 bases matching TRBD2. J was trimmed by 11 bases and V by 3 bases; bases with no gene match: 12. Germline CDR1 reads SGHVS; CDR2 reads FNYEAQ. The CDR3 spans 17 residues. CDR3 bases: TGTGCCAGCAGCTTGAGGTCCGGGACTAGCGGGGGTTCAAAGCAGTTCTTC. It translates to CASSLRSGTSGGSKQFF.

The chain couples TRBV5-4 to TRBJ2-7, with TRBD2 as a possible D gene (6 bases). V shed 6 bases and J shed 6 bases, with 22 bases lying between them. Germline CDR1 SGHNT, CDR2 YYREEE (reference sequence). This CDR3 has 15 amino acids. For the CDR3, the DNA is TGTGCCAGCACCCTCGGGGGACCCGGCGTGGGCGAGCAGTACTTC. Translated: CASTLGGPGVGEQYF. The full variable domain, completed using reference TRBV5-4 and TRBJ2-7, is ETGVTQSPTHLIKTRGQQVTLRCSSQSGHNTVSWYQQALGQGPQFIFQYYREEENGRGNFPPRFSGLQFPNYSSELNVNALELDDSALYLCASTLGGPGVGEQYFGPGTRLTVT.

This clone was recorded once. V is TRBV2 and J is TRBJ2-7; possible D gene TRBD1, 6 bases. V lost 7 bases to trimming and J lost 3 bases, with 13 bases between them. The germline gives CDR1 SNHLY, CDR2 FYNNEI. The length of the CDR3 is 13 residues. CDR3 bases: TGTGCCAGCAAGTTTACAGGGAGCTACGAGCAGTACTTC. Its translation is CASKFTGSYEQYF.

The rearrangement links TRBV6-5 to TRBJ1-5; a weak D match, TRBD1 (5 bases). Germline loops: CDR1 MNHEY, CDR2 SVGAGI. V lost 0 bases, J lost 7 bases, and 10 bases lay in between. CDR3 length: 14 amino acids. The DNA of the CDR3 is TGTGCCAGCAGTTACTCAGGGGTCTCCCAGCCCCAGCATTTT. Its translation is CASSYSGVSQPQHF.

The chain links TRBV11-3 to TRBJ2-7, with 7 bases lining up with TRBD2. Germline lookup yields CDR1 SGHNT and CDR2 YENEEA. The CDR3 contains 15 residues. J lost 0 bases, V lost 3 bases, and 5 bases had no gene match. Here the CDR3 reads CASSFSGPNSYEQYF. The DNA of the CDR3 is TGTGCCAGCAGCTTTAGCGGGCCGAACTCCTACGAGCAGTACTTC.

The chain has TRBV5-1 and TRBJ2-3, with 9 positions matching TRBD1. Trimming at V came to 5 bases and at J to 3 bases, leaving 1 base not matched to a gene. The CDR3 extends over 13 amino acids. Per the germline V gene, CDR1 is SGHRS and CDR2 is YFSETQ. The CDR3 DNA reads TGCGCCAGCAGTGGACAGGGGACAGATACGCAGTATTTT. Amino acid sequence: CASSGQGTDTQYF. Supplemented by reference TRBV5-1 and TRBJ2-3, the full variable domain reads KAGVTQTPRYLIKTRGQQVTLSCSPISGHRSVSWYQQTPGQGLQFLFEYFSETQRNKGNFPGRFSGRQFSNSRSEMNVSTLELGDSALYLCASSGQGTDTQYFGPGTRLTVL.

The chain carries TRBV28 and TRBJ2-3, with 12 nucleotides matching TRBD2. The germline V gene has CDR1 MDHEN and CDR2 SYDVKM. Trimming took 5 bases from V and 0 from J; bases not matched to a gene: 9. The CDR3 extends over 18 amino acids. The CDR3 nucleotides read TGTGCCAGCAGTCCAAGGCCTGGGACTAGCGGGAGCACAGATACGCAGTATTTT. This sequence encodes CASSPRPGTSGSTDTQYF.

V gene TRBV7-6 combines with J gene TRBJ2-5; D possibly corresponds to TRBD1 (5 bases). This CDR3 comprises 14 residues. Germline values: CDR1 SGHVS, CDR2 FNYEAQ. V lost 3 bases to trimming and J lost 1 base, with 9 bases between them. CDR3 DNA: TGTGCCAGCAGCTTGGGCAGGGCCCAAGAGACCCAGTACTTC. Translated: CASSLGRAQETQYF.

V and J are TRBV7-9 and TRBJ2-2, with TRBD1 matching 8 bases. CDR3 length equals 17 residues. The germline gives CDR1 SEHNR, CDR2 FQNEAQ (reference sequence). V gave up 1 base and J gave up 0 bases; unmatched junction bases: 4. The CDR3 reads CASSLDRGAANTGELFF. CDR3 sequence (DNA): TGTGCCAGCAGCTTAGACAGGGGGGCCGCGAACACCGGGGAGCTGTTTTTT.

V gene TRBV28 combines with J gene TRBJ2-1; 8 bases map to TRBD2. J lost 7 bases, V lost 6 bases, and 20 bases had no gene match. The CDR3 has 18 amino acids. CDR1 and CDR2 (germline): MDHEN, SYDVKM. In DNA form, the CDR3 reads TGTGCCAGCAGAACCGAGGGGCGGGAGGAGTCGCGTCGGAATGAGCAGTTCTTC. Translated: CASRTEGREESRRNEQFF. The whole variable domain, filled in from reference TRBV28 and TRBJ2-1, reads DVKVTQSSRYLVKRTGEKVFLECVQDMDHENMFWYRQDPGLGLRLIYFSYDVKMKEKGDIPEGYSVSREKKERFSLILESASTNQTSMYLCASRTEGREESRRNEQFFGPGTRLTVL.

The chain is built from TRBV21-1 and TRBJ2-1; the listed D gene, TRBD2, was not tested against the DNA. TRBV21-1 is classified as a pseudogene. The CDR3 sequence is 15 residues long. CDR3 sequence: CASSPEGGRINEQFF. DNA of the CDR3: TGTGCCAGCAGCCCTGAAGGCGGGAGGATCAATGAGCAGTTCTTC.

V gene TRBV5-1 combines with J gene TRBJ2-3, with 7 positions matching TRBD2. V trimming: 2 bases; J trimming: 1 base; junction bases outside the gene matches: 7. This CDR3 contains 16 residues. CDR1 is SGHRS, CDR2 YFSETQ, per germline. DNA for the CDR3: TGCGCCAGCAGCTTACTAGCGTTGCCCGGCACAGATACGCAGTATTTT. Translated, it gives CASSLLALPGTDTQYF.

The chain recombines TRBV6-5 with TRBJ2-7; 7 nucleotides line up with TRBD1. With 4 bases clipped from V and 3 bases from J, the junction kept 6 bases outside the gene matches. In germline, CDR1 is MNHEY, CDR2 SVGAGI. The CDR3 covers 14 residues. This chain's CDR3 is CASSSFRDSYEQYF. The CDR3 nucleotides read TGTGCCAGCAGTTCATTCCGGGACAGCTACGAGCAGTACTTC.

This clone was detected only once. This rearrangement joins TRBV11-2 to TRBJ1-6; 7 bases line up with TRBD1. V was pared by 5 bases and J by 10 bases, with 8 bases of the junction left unmatched. CDR1 is SGHAT, CDR2 FQNNGV, per germline. This CDR3 has 14 residues. In nucleotides, the CDR3 is TGTGCCAGCAGCGCCCGACAGGGCCCCTCACCCCTCCACTTT. Protein product: CASSARQGPSPLHF.

The V gene is TRBV9, the J gene TRBJ2-3; the D is unclear. This CDR3 is built from 14 residues. Trimming left V 1 base short and J 5 bases short, with 11 bases between. The V gene's germline CDR1 is SGDLS and CDR2 YYNGEE. CDR3 nucleotides: TGTGCCAGCAGCGTACAATCAATTCAAGATACGCAGTATTTT. Its translation is CASSVQSIQDTQYF.

The chain uses TRBV5-6 and TRBJ2-5; TRBD1 aligns across 7 bases. Germline trimming cut 1 base from V and 7 bases from J; bases unmatched to any gene: 7. Germline CDR1 is SGHDT and CDR2 is YYEEEE. The CDR3 consists of 14 residues. The chain's CDR3 is CASSLPGGSATQYF. The CDR3 DNA sequence: TGTGCCAGCAGCTTGCCAGGGGGTTCTGCGACCCAGTACTTC.

CDR3 residues: CASSLRSLATQPQHF. Written as DNA, the CDR3 is TGTGCCAGCAGTCTCAGAAGTTTGGCCACTCAGCCCCAGCATTTT. J is TRBJ1-5 and V is TRBV28; D ambiguous. Trimming cost V 5 bases and J 6 bases, with 17 bases left between them. This CDR3 comprises 15 residues. Germline CDR1 is MDHEN and CDR2 is SYDVKM. Full variable domain (missing parts from reference TRBV28 and TRBJ1-5): DVKVTQSSRYLVKRTGEKVFLECVQDMDHENMFWYRQDPGLGLRLIYFSYDVKMKEKGDIPEGYSVSREKKERFSLILESASTNQTSMYLCASSLRSLATQPQHFGDGTRLSIL.

This clone was counted once. V usage is TRBV19 and J usage is TRBJ2-1; D call uncertain. CDR1 LNHDA and CDR2 SQIVND come from the germline V gene (reference sequence). This CDR3 region has 15 residues. The V gene lost 5 bases and the J gene lost 0 bases, with 11 bases spanning the gap. CDR3 protein: CASSQSESSYNEQFF. DNA for the CDR3: TGTGCCAGTAGTCAGTCGGAGAGCTCCTACAATGAGCAGTTCTTC.

Note on this clone: The CDR3 does not end in the conserved phenylalanine or tryptophan, so this is likely a read error. It is unclear where the CDR3 begins or ends on the DNA, so no DNA is shown, and the CDR3 is as TCRdb lists it. The gene calls are TRBV28 and TRBJ1-4; the DNA was not used to check the table's D call, TRBD1. The germline gives CDR1 MDHEN, CDR2 SYDVKM. The length of the CDR3 is 11 amino acids, counting both ends. This chain's CDR3 is CASGRTGKTPL.

The rearrangement uses TRBV29-1 and TRBJ1-1, with D tentatively TRBD1 (5 bases). The CDR3 is 13 residues long. Germline lookup yields CDR1 SQVTM and CDR2 ANQGSEA. Deletions cut 5 bases from V and 3 bases from J, with 13 bases between. The CDR3 sequence is CSVRRVIDTEAFF. In DNA form, the CDR3 reads TGCAGCGTTCGCAGGGTTATAGACACTGAAGCTTTCTTT.

The chain joins TRBV28 to TRBJ2-1; unclear D gene. The germline V gene has CDR1 MDHEN and CDR2 SYDVKM. Trimming left V 7 bases short and J 6 bases short, with 25 bases between. This CDR3 has 17 amino acids. The CDR3 bases are TGTGCCAGCATACCCCTCCTGGGCAGGAAACCTATCAATGAGCAGTTCTTC. Amino acid sequence: CASIPLLGRKPINEQFF.